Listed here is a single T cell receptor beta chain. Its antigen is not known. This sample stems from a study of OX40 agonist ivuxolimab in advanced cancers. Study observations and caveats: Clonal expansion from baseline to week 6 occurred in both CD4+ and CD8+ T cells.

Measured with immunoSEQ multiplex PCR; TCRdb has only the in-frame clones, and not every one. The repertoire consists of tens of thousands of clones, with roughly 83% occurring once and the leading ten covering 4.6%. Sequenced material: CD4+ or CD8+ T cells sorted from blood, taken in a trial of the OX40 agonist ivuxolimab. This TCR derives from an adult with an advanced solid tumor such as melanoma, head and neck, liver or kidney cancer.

This CDR3 is CASSQGLRKNIQYF. In DNA form, the CDR3 reads TGCGCCAGCAGCCAAGGCCTCCGTAAAAACATTCAGTACTTC. This chain uses TRBV4-1 with TRBJ2-4, with D hard to call. Germline CDR1 reads MGHRA; CDR2 reads YSYEKL. This CDR3 is 14 amino acids long. The V end lost 1 base, the J end lost 4 bases, and 8 bases lay between the germline ends.